These 17 T cell receptor beta chains were sequenced from one sample in a study of blood T cell repertoires in COVID-19. Profiled with immunoSEQ multiplex PCR; TCRdb holds only in-frame clones, not every one. This table has around 24,000 clones, roughly 91% appearing once. The sequencing input was peripheral blood. These receptors all stem from a man between 65 and 80 years old with COVID-19, enrolled during active disease.

The chain combines TRBV6-5 with TRBJ2-1; TRBD2 agrees at 9 bases. V lost 4 bases to trimming and J lost 2 bases; unmatched junction nucleotides: 6. CDR1 and CDR2 from the germline V gene are MNHEY and SVGAGI. The CDR3 is made up of 16 amino acids. CDR3 loop: CASSSTRLAAYNEQFF. The CDR3 coding sequence is TGTGCCAGCAGTTCAACGCGACTAGCGGCCTACAATGAGCAGTTCTTC.

This chain connects TRBV6-5 to TRBJ1-1; 11 bases match TRBD1. Germline CDR1 is MNHEY and CDR2 is SVGAGI. Losses at the gene ends were 6 bases for V and 5 bases for J; bases not matched to a gene: 5. The CDR3 is 14 amino acids. In DNA form, the CDR3 reads TGTGCCAGCAGCCGGGACAGGGGGATAACTGAAGCTTTCTTT. Translated: CASSRDRGITEAFF.

CDR3 coding DNA: TGTGCCAGCAGTCGACGACAGCCGCCCTTCTATGGCTACACCTTC. It codes for CASSRRQPPFYGYTF. The J gene is TRBJ1-2, the V gene TRBV6-5; TRBD1 might be the D (5 bases). The V end lost 5 bases, the J end lost 4 bases, and 17 bases lay between the germline ends. The CDR3 has 15 amino acids. Per the germline V gene, CDR1 is MNHEY and CDR2 is SVGAGI.

The chain recombines TRBV5-1 with TRBJ1-3; D unclear. This CDR3 has 13 amino acids. The germline V gene encodes CDR1 SGHRS and CDR2 YFSETQ. Between the trimmed V and J ends, which lost 4 bases and 0 bases, there was a span of 5 bases. CDR3 amino acids: CASSLYSGNTIYF. The CDR3 DNA reads TGCGCCAGCAGCCTGTACTCTGGAAACACCATATATTTT.

DNA for the CDR3: TGCAGTGCTAGTGCGGTTACGGACTATGGCTACACCTTC. Encoded protein: CSASAVTDYGYTF. The chain uses TRBV20-1 and TRBJ1-2; D unresolved. Germline loops: CDR1 DFQATT, CDR2 SNEGSKA (reference sequence). With 3 bases removed from V and 3 bases from J, the gap between germline ends came to 11 bases. The CDR3 has 13 amino acids.

The chain joins TRBV4-2 to TRBJ2-5, with TRBD2 matching over 11 bases. Germline V lookup: CDR1 LGHNA, CDR2 YNFKEQ. After removal of 0 bases from V and 4 bases from J, the junction contained 7 bases not matched to a gene. CDR3 length: 17 residues. This chain's CDR3 is CASSQELTSGGRETQYF. DNA for the CDR3: TGTGCCAGCAGCCAAGAGCTTACTAGCGGGGGACGAGAGACCCAGTACTTC.

The rearrangement uses TRBV18 and TRBJ1-1; the D gene is possibly TRBD1 (6 bases). Trimming took off 5 bases at V and 3 bases at J, with 10 bases between the two ends. CDR1 KGHSH and CDR2 LQKENI come from the germline V gene. This CDR3 spans 13 amino acids. CDR3 sequence: CASSKGGDTEAFF. CDR3 nucleotides: TGTGCCAGCTCAAAAGGGGGTGACACTGAAGCTTTCTTT.

The chain joins TRBV4-1 to TRBJ2-2, with 9 bases lining up with TRBD1. The J segment lost 5 bases and the V segment lost 4 bases, leaving 5 bases of the junction unmatched. The germline CDR1 and CDR2 sequences are MGHRA and YSYEKL. The CDR3 extends over 15 amino acids. The CDR3 sequence is CASSPQGARTGELFF. In nucleotides, the CDR3 is TGCGCCAGCAGCCCACAGGGGGCGCGGACCGGGGAGCTGTTTTTT.

The chain employs TRBV7-9 and TRBJ1-2; TRBD1 matches 7 bases. The CDR3 is 15 amino acids. The V segment lost 1 base and the J segment 4 bases; nucleotides outside the gene matches: 6. Germline V gives CDR1 SEHNR, CDR2 FQNEAQ (reference sequence). This CDR3 is CASSLEQGTSYGYTF. The CDR3 DNA follows: TGTGCCAGCAGCTTAGAACAGGGGACATCCTATGGCTACACCTTC.

V gene TRBV7-2 combines with J gene TRBJ1-2; possibly TRBD1 for D (5 bases). With 0 bases removed from V and 4 bases from J, the gap between germline ends came to 12 bases. This CDR3 is built from 15 residues. The germline V gene has CDR1 SGHTA and CDR2 FQGNSA. The CDR3 spells CASSLAAGGTYGYTF. CDR3 in DNA: TGTGCCAGCAGCTTAGCGGCCGGGGGGACCTATGGCTACACCTTC. Drawing the rest from reference TRBV7-2 and TRBJ1-2, the complete variable domain is GAGVSQSPSNKVTEKGKDVELRCDPISGHTALYWYRQSLGQGLEFLIYFQGNSAPDKSGLPSDRFSAERTGGSVSTLTIQRTQQEDSAVYLCASSLAAGGTYGYTFGSGTRLTVV.

The chain combines TRBV6-1 with TRBJ2-3; the D gene is possibly TRBD2 (6 bases). Germline values: CDR1 MNHNS, CDR2 SASEGT. The V and J ends lost 1 base and 5 bases respectively, with 19 bases between them. The CDR3 spans 17 residues. The CDR3 DNA reads as TGTGCCAGCAGTGAAGTCTGGGGACTCCTAGAGGGAGATACGCAGTATTTT. It codes for CASSEVWGLLEGDTQYF.

The CDR3 coding sequence is TGCAGCGTCTTGGGTGGGAGTGGAAACACCATATATTTT. Translated: CSVLGGSGNTIYF. V is TRBV29-1 and J is TRBJ1-3, with D unclear. Germline-derived CDR1 and CDR2 are SQVTM and ANQGSEA. The CDR3 has 13 residues. Trimming removed 6 bases at V and 3 bases at J, with 12 bases between.

The J gene is TRBJ2-3, the V gene TRBV4-1; the D gene is possibly TRBD2 (6 bases). Looked up from germline, CDR1 is MGHRA and CDR2 is YSYEKL. This CDR3 has 13 amino acids. V lost 4 bases, J lost 8 bases, and 13 bases lay in between. This CDR3 reads CASSRDLERTQYF. CDR3 sequence (DNA): TGCGCCAGCAGCCGGGACTTGGAGCGTACGCAGTATTTT.

The rearrangement links TRBV19 to TRBJ1-1; the D gene is possibly TRBD1 (6 bases). Deletions cut 5 bases from V and 4 bases from J, with 20 bases between. Per germline, CDR1 LNHDA and CDR2 SQIVND (reference sequence). This CDR3 region has 16 residues. The CDR3 spells CASSYKGVLRVTEAFF. In DNA form, the CDR3 reads TGTGCCAGTAGTTACAAGGGGGTTCTCCGGGTCACTGAAGCTTTCTTT.

The V call is TRBV27, the J call TRBJ2-7; the D gene is possibly TRBD2 (5 bases). Trimming removed 3 bases at V and 3 bases at J, with 9 bases between. Looked up from germline, CDR1 is MNHEY and CDR2 is SMNVEV (reference sequence). CDR3 length: 13 residues. In DNA form, the CDR3 reads TGTGCCAGCAGTTTTGGGAGATACTACGAGCAGTACTTC. Its protein is CASSFGRYYEQYF.

The chain has TRBV12-3 or TRBV12-4 and TRBJ2-1, with 10 bases fitting TRBD2. The CDR3 has 13 amino acids. Trimming removed 7 bases from V and 12 bases from J; junction bases left unmatched: 9. DNA for the CDR3: TGTGCCAGCACCCTAGCGGGAGTGTCGGGGCAGTTCTTC. It is translated as CASTLAGVSGQFF.

This chain uses TRBV21-1 with TRBJ2-4; the DNA was not compared with TRBD2, the D call given in the table. TRBV21-1 is given as a pseudogene. CDR3 length: 15 residues. The CDR3 sequence is CASSAPGSEKNIQYF. For the CDR3, the DNA is TGTGCCAGCAGCGCCCCGGGGTCGGAAAAAAACATTCAGTACTTC.